One and the same sample provided the 18 T cell receptor beta chains below, sequenced in a study of blood T cell repertoires in COVID-19 (dated by TCRdb to the early 2020s). Libraries were made using the immunoSEQ multiplex PCR assay. Drawn from immuneACCESS, this table holds only the in-frame rearrangements with V and J called that TCRdb kept. Clones are partly lost; checked studies trace under half to an unresolved V gene and leave the rest unexplained. In this sample the table shows about 220,000 clones, around 80% of which occur a single time. Less than 20% of the sample is taken by the ten largest. The sample was peripheral blood. The receptor set was obtained from a man aged 25 to 40 with active or convalescent COVID-19.

This chain uses TRBV29-1 with TRBJ1-4; D is undetermined. V lost 2 bases and J lost 7, with 20 bases in between. The CDR3 contains 16 residues. Germline CDR1 SQVTM, CDR2 ANQGSEA. The chain's CDR3 is CSVESPSGLGSEKLFF. CDR3 DNA sequence: TGCAGCGTTGAATCCCCCTCGGGGTTGGGGAGTGAAAAACTGTTTTTT.

This sequence joins TRBV28 and TRBJ1-3, with 7 bases aligning to TRBD1. With V trimmed by 4 bases and J by 0 bases, 9 bases remained unmatched. The CDR3 totals 17 residues. Germline V gene data show CDR1 as MDHEN and CDR2 as SYDVKM. CDR3 protein: CASSSHPGTASGNTIYF. The DNA of the CDR3 is TGTGCCAGCAGTTCCCACCCCGGGACAGCCTCTGGAAACACCATATATTTT.

The chain couples TRBV4-1 to TRBJ2-7, with 8 bases fitting TRBD2. This CDR3 has 15 residues. J was trimmed by 3 bases and V by 2 bases; bases with no gene match: 6. CDR1 is MGHRA, CDR2 YSYEKL, per germline. CDR3 in DNA: TGCGCCAGCAGCCAAAGAGCGGGAGTACGCTACGAGCAGTACTTC. Translating gives CASSQRAGVRYEQYF.

The rearrangement joins TRBV20-1 to TRBJ1-2, with D possibly being TRBD1 (6 bases). The CDR3 spans 16 residues. Germline V gene sequence: CDR1 DFQATT, CDR2 SNEGSKA (reference sequence). Trimming pared 3 bases from V and 1 base from J, leaving 18 bases between. The CDR3 is CSASSPGALGNYGYTF. The CDR3 DNA reads as TGCAGTGCTAGTAGTCCAGGGGCCCTGGGTAACTATGGCTACACCTTC.

This rearrangement joins TRBV5-8 to TRBJ1-3; possibly TRBD1 for D (6 bases). The length of the CDR3 is 15 residues. V shed 2 bases and J shed 4 bases, with 13 bases lying between them. CDR1 and CDR2 (germline): SGHTS, YDEGEE. This CDR3 is CASSLETGTGNTIYF. The CDR3 DNA is TGTGCCAGCAGCTTAGAAACGGGGACAGGAAACACCATATATTTT.

V and J are TRBV11-2 and TRBJ2-2; D remains unclear. Germline assignment: CDR1 SGHAT and CDR2 FQNNGV. The CDR3 length is 13 residues. V dropped 4 bases and J dropped 6 bases, with 9 bases sitting between them. The CDR3 DNA follows: TGTGCCAGCAGCTCACCCACTCCCGGGGAGCTGTTTTTT. Translating it yields CASSSPTPGELFF.

This clone is a singleton in its sample. The CDR3 bases are TGTGCCAGCAGAAACTCGCGGGGTAGCAATCAGCCCCAGCATTTT. Translating it yields CASRNSRGSNQPQHF. The chain is built from TRBV2 and TRBJ1-5, with D unclear. Per the germline V gene, CDR1 is SNHLY and CDR2 is FYNNEI. Trimming stripped 6 bases from V and 0 bases from J, with 12 bases between. The CDR3 runs 15 residues.

The chain recombines TRBV5-1 with TRBJ1-1; D is unclear. The CDR3 extends over 14 amino acids. V was clipped by 6 bases and J by 0 bases, with 12 bases between them. From germline, CDR1 is SGHRS and CDR2 YFSETQ. The CDR3 sequence is CASTVTEMNTEAFF. As DNA, the CDR3 is TGCGCCAGCACGGTTACAGAGATGAACACTGAAGCTTTCTTT.

This clone was recorded a few times. The chain combines TRBV9 with TRBJ2-1; a possible D gene is TRBD2 (6 bases). V gave up 5 bases and J gave up 9 bases, with 15 bases separating them. In germline, CDR1 is SGDLS, CDR2 YYNGEE. The CDR3 spans 13 residues. CDR3 amino acids: CASSPLAAGEQFF. The CDR3, as DNA: TGTGCCAGCAGTCCCTTAGCGGCAGGTGAGCAGTTCTTC.

The sample holds one count of this clone. The chain recombines TRBV5-1 with TRBJ1-6; 8 bases agree with TRBD1. CDR1 and CDR2 from the germline V gene are SGHRS and YFSETQ. Losses at the gene ends were 4 bases for V and 8 bases for J; bases not matched to a gene: 2. The CDR3 has 13 residues. This CDR3 is CASSDRGDSPLHF. Written as DNA, the CDR3 is TGCGCCAGCAGCGACAGGGGAGATTCACCCCTCCACTTT. Using reference TRBV5-1 and TRBJ1-6 for the parts outside the CDR3, the full variable domain is KAGVTQTPRYLIKTRGQQVTLSCSPISGHRSVSWYQQTPGQGLQFLFEYFSETQRNKGNFPGRFSGRQFSNSRSEMNVSTLELGDSALYLCASSDRGDSPLHFGNGTRLTVT.

The V and J genes are TRBV18 and TRBJ1-2; 12 nucleotides agree with TRBD1. The CDR3 length is 15 residues. Trimming removed 3 bases from V and 8 bases from J; junction bases left unmatched: 7. Germline CDR1 is KGHSH and CDR2 is LQKENI. The CDR3 region has the DNA TGTGCCAGCTCACCCCCGGGACAGGGGGCCCGGGGCTACACCTTC. Translating it yields CASSPPGQGARGYTF.

The chain employs TRBV6-6 and TRBJ2-1; 12 bases are a match to TRBD2. Germline-derived CDR1 and CDR2 are MNHNY and SVGAGI (reference sequence). Trimming removed 2 bases from V and 10 bases from J; junction bases left unmatched: 9. CDR3 length: 16 residues. In nucleotides, the CDR3 is TGTGCCAGCAGTTACGCCCTAGCGGGAGGGGGGAGAGAGCAGTTCTTC. Its translation: CASSYALAGGGREQFF.

The chain uses TRBV7-2 and TRBJ1-2; TRBD1 is a possible D gene (5 bases). Deletions cut 5 bases from V and 7 bases from J, with 17 bases between. The germline V gene encodes CDR1 SGHTA and CDR2 FQGNSA. There are 14 residues in the CDR3. The CDR3 nucleotides read TGTGCCAGCAGCACCCACGGGGGAATGGGTGGCTACACCTTC. Protein product: CASSTHGGMGGYTF.

The chain couples TRBV10-3 to TRBJ1-3, with D unresolved. CDR1 is ENHRY, CDR2 SYGVKD, per germline. The ends were cut back, 6 bases at V and 1 base at J, with 7 bases in the middle. The CDR3 covers 13 residues. The CDR3 loop reads CAIRRGSGNTIYF. The CDR3 DNA reads as TGTGCCATCAGAAGAGGATCTGGAAACACCATATATTTT.

This chain joins TRBV5-1 and TRBJ2-3; D gene unclear. CDR1 SGHRS and CDR2 YFSETQ come from the germline V gene. This CDR3 contains 18 residues. Between the trimmed V and J ends, which lost 0 bases and 4 bases, there was a span of 21 bases. CDR3 DNA sequence: TGCGCCAGCAGCTTGGCCGCTGGGTCGACTTTACGGGCAGATACGCAGTATTTT. Its protein product is CASSLAAGSTLRADTQYF.

The chain recombines TRBV4-3 with TRBJ2-3, with D perhaps matching TRBD1 (6 bases). CDR1 and CDR2 from the germline V gene are LGHNA and YSLEER. The CDR3 is 16 amino acids. The V end lost 3 bases, the J end lost 0 bases, and 13 bases lay between the germline ends. CDR3 DNA sequence: TGCGCCAGCAGCCACGGTACAGGGACAAGCACAGATACGCAGTATTTT. Protein product: CASSHGTGTSTDTQYF.

V usage is TRBV5-6 and J usage is TRBJ1-5; D uncertain. The germline V gene encodes CDR1 SGHDT and CDR2 YYEEEE. V was cut by 3 bases and J by 5 bases, with 15 bases left in between. This CDR3 region has 15 residues. CDR3 residues: CASSSAGSHYQPQHF. The CDR3 nucleotides read TGTGCCAGCAGCTCTGCCGGGAGCCACTATCAGCCCCAGCATTTT. The full variable domain, with the rest looked up from reference TRBV5-6 and TRBJ1-5, is DAGVTQSPTHLIKTRGQQVTLRCSPKSGHDTVSWYQQALGQGPQFIFQYYEEEERQRGNFPDRFSGHQFPNYSSELNVNALLLGDSALYLCASSSAGSHYQPQHFGDGTRLSIL.

This chain uses TRBV6-2 or TRBV6-3 with TRBJ2-3; a possible D gene is TRBD2 (5 bases). V was pared by 6 bases and J by 2 bases, with 21 bases between. This CDR3 region has 17 residues. Germline CDR1 and CDR2: MNHEY and SVGEGT. The CDR3 DNA is TGTGCCAGCAGCACTCTAGTTGCGGGCACTTACACAGATACGCAGTATTTT. Amino acid sequence: CASSTLVAGTYTDTQYF.